This passage covers 24 T cell receptor beta chains from one sample sequenced in a study of a mutant IDH1 vaccine in newly diagnosed glioma. The method was immunoSEQ multiplex PCR; TCRdb's version includes in-frame clones alone and lacks a portion of them. This table holds some 90,000 clones, around 79% found once. The time point here: baseline, week 1 (first vaccination visit). The treatment here: pre-vaccination baseline after standard-of-care therapy. This sample comprised PBMCs, obtained from a glioma patient treated with radiotherapy, temozolomide or both. The receptors originated from a man aged 40-49 years with glioma. Some clones in this sample may be carry-over from other donors' samples.

This clone was found a few times. The chain joins TRBV30 to TRBJ1-5; D unclear. The V end lost 1 base, the J end lost 9 bases, and 13 bases lay between the germline ends. The CDR3 is 13 residues long. Germline V gene data show CDR1 as GTSNPN and CDR2 as SVGIG (reference sequence). The CDR3 DNA sequence: TGTGCCTGGAGTGGGGCGGGGTCCGGGCCCCAGCATTTT. Translated, it gives CAWSGAGSGPQHF.

The chain has TRBV9 and TRBJ2-2; D could derive from TRBD1 or TRBD2 (5 bases each). This CDR3 has 14 amino acids. The germline CDR1 and CDR2 sequences are SGDLS and YYNGEE. V was shortened by 2 bases and J by 7 bases, with 12 bases between the two germline ends. CDR3 loop: CASSVTPGGGELFF. The CDR3 DNA reads TGTGCCAGCAGCGTGACCCCTGGGGGCGGGGAGCTGTTTTTT.

The chain uses TRBV12-5 and TRBJ1-2; D might be TRBD1 (5 bases). The CDR3 length is 14 residues. CDR1 and CDR2 (germline): LGHNT, FRNRAP. Here the CDR3 DNA reads TGTGGTTGGGGCAGGTCCAGTCGATTTCATGGCTACACCTTC. Amino acid sequence: CGWGRSSRFHGYTF.

The V gene is TRBV29-1, the J gene TRBJ1-1, with D uncertain. The CDR3 contains 10 residues. V was clipped by 4 bases and J by 6 bases, with 6 bases between them. Germline V CDR1 and CDR2: SQVTM, ANQGSEA. The CDR3 DNA follows: TGCAGCGTTGTATGGTCTGAAGCTTTCTTT. Translated: CSVVWSEAFF.

The J gene is TRBJ2-7, the V gene TRBV18; 9 bases are shared with TRBD2. Germline V gives CDR1 KGHSH, CDR2 LQKENI. This CDR3 is 15 amino acids long. Trimming at V came to 0 bases and at J to 4 bases, leaving 4 bases not matched to a gene. This CDR3 reads CASSPPGLARYEQYF. In DNA form, the CDR3 reads TGTGCCAGCTCACCACCGGGACTAGCTAGATACGAGCAGTACTTC.

This clone was observed a single time. The chain joins TRBV6-5 to TRBJ2-7; TRBD1 aligns across 7 bases. V gave up 4 bases and J gave up 4 bases; unmatched junction bases: 10. The CDR3 covers 15 residues. The germline gives CDR1 MNHEY, CDR2 SVGAGI. The CDR3 loop reads CASSSLGTAIYEQYF. Written as DNA, the CDR3 is TGTGCCAGCAGTTCCCTGGGGACAGCGATATACGAGCAGTACTTC.

The chain couples TRBV6-5 to TRBJ1-6, with TRBD1 matching over 9 bases. The junction had 4 bases not matched to a gene; V was cut back by 2 bases and J by 8 bases. CDR3 size: 15 residues. Germline lookup yields CDR1 MNHEY and CDR2 SVGAGI. The CDR3 sequence is CASSYQDRGDSPLHF. DNA for the CDR3: TGTGCCAGCAGTTACCAGGACAGGGGTGATTCACCCCTCCACTTT.

This clone appeared a few times. The rearrangement joins TRBV5-4 to TRBJ2-7, with unresolved D. The V gene's germline CDR1 is SGHNT and CDR2 YYREEE (reference sequence). Trimming left V 0 bases short and J 0 bases short, with 7 bases between. This CDR3 contains 14 residues. The CDR3 DNA reads as TGTGCCAGCAGCTTGGACAGCCGCTCCTACGAGCAGTACTTC. Its translation: CASSLDSRSYEQYF.

The CDR3 DNA follows: TGTGCCAGCAGCCAATCTTGGGAATATAGCAATCAGCCCCAGCATTTT. Translating gives CASSQSWEYSNQPQHF. This chain joins TRBV14 and TRBJ1-5; no clear D gene. Trimming took 2 bases from V and 0 from J, leaving 11 bases between them. Germline V gene sequence: CDR1 SGHDN, CDR2 FVKESK. The CDR3 spans 16 residues.

The CDR3 here is CASSQGADRGNQPQHF. CDR3 coding DNA: TGCGCCAGCAGCCAAGGTGCGGACCGGGGCAATCAGCCCCAGCATTTT. The chain is built from TRBV4-1 and TRBJ1-5; D is unresolved. Germline CDR1 and CDR2: MGHRA and YSYEKL. V gave up 1 base and J gave up 2 bases, with 12 bases separating them. There are 16 residues in the CDR3.

The chain recombines TRBV2 with TRBJ1-1; weak D call: TRBD1 (5 bases). Per germline, CDR1 SNHLY and CDR2 FYNNEI. This CDR3 region has 12 residues. Trimming cost V 0 bases and J 8 bases, with 7 bases left between them. In DNA, the CDR3 is TGTGCCAGCAGTGAAGCGAGGGGAGAAGCTTTCTTT. Translating it yields CASSEARGEAFF.

This clone appeared a single time. This chain links TRBV2 with TRBJ1-6, with TRBD1 matching 7 bases. The V gene end was trimmed by 6 bases and the J gene end by 7 bases; junction bases not matched to a gene: 9. CDR3 size: 15 residues. CDR1 and CDR2 from the germline V gene are SNHLY and FYNNEI. The CDR3 bases are TGTGCCAGCAGCTTGCTCCGGGACAGCAATTCACCCCTCCACTTT. Translation: CASSLLRDSNSPLHF.

The gene calls are TRBV5-1 and TRBJ2-2, with D possibly TRBD1 on 6 matching bases. V lost 4 bases and J 2 bases, leaving 18 bases between the germline ends. The CDR3 is 17 amino acids. CDR1 SGHRS and CDR2 YFSETQ come from the germline V gene. Written as DNA, the CDR3 is TGCGCCAGCAGCCCCGGTACTATGGGGGCTAACACCGGGGAGCTGTTTTTT. Its protein product is CASSPGTMGANTGELFF.

The chain couples TRBV7-8 to TRBJ1-2; 9 nucleotides agree with TRBD1. This CDR3 region has 18 residues. V gave up 2 bases and J gave up 2 bases; unmatched junction bases: 12. Germline values: CDR1 SGHVS, CDR2 FQNEAQ. CDR3 bases: TGTGCCAGCAGCTTAAGCCGGGACAGGGAAGACTTGAACTATGGCTACACCTTC. Translated: CASSLSRDREDLNYGYTF.

This chain links TRBV2 with TRBJ1-1; no definite D call. There are 11 residues in the CDR3. The ends were cut back, 6 bases at V and 2 bases at J, with 4 bases in the middle. Germline CDR1 is SNHLY and CDR2 is FYNNEI. The CDR3 loop is CASSPNTEAFF. CDR3 nucleotide sequence: TGTGCCAGCAGCCCTAACACTGAAGCTTTCTTT.

The chain combines TRBV30 with TRBJ2-7; D perhaps matches TRBD2 (5 bases). CDR3 length: 13 amino acids. Germline values: CDR1 GTSNPN, CDR2 SVGIG (reference sequence). V was clipped by 2 bases and J by 7 bases, with 15 bases between them. CDR3 residues: CAWSRRQPPEQYF. The CDR3 region has the DNA TGTGCCTGGAGTCGGAGGCAGCCGCCGGAGCAGTACTTC. The full variable domain, with the rest looked up from reference TRBV30 and TRBJ2-7, is SQTIHQWPATLVQPVGSPLSLECTVEGTSNPNLYWYRQAAGRGLQLLFYSVGIGQISSEVPQNLSASRPQDRQFILSSKKLLLSDSGFYLCAWSRRQPPEQYFGPGTRLTVT.

V gene TRBV5-8 combines with J gene TRBJ1-1, with D possibly matching TRBD1 (5 bases). The CDR3 contains 14 residues. V was trimmed by 5 bases and J by 4 bases, leaving 15 bases between them. The germline CDR1 and CDR2 sequences are SGHTS and YDEGEE. CDR3 loop: CASSSDQGITEAFF. As DNA, the CDR3 is TGTGCCAGCAGTTCGGACCAGGGTATCACTGAAGCTTTCTTT.

This clone occurred once. This chain connects TRBV5-4 to TRBJ2-7; perhaps TRBD1 as D (5 bases). Per germline, CDR1 SGHNT and CDR2 YYREEE (reference sequence). V lost 5 bases and J 0 bases, leaving 15 bases between the germline ends. The CDR3 consists of 15 residues. The CDR3 reads CASSPRQGDSYEQYF. As DNA, the CDR3 is TGTGCCAGCAGTCCCCGGCAAGGGGACTCCTACGAGCAGTACTTC.

This clone was recorded only once. The chain is built from TRBV29-1 and TRBJ2-1, with D possibly being TRBD1 (5 bases). Trimming took off 4 bases at V and 8 bases at J, with 18 bases between the two ends. The CDR3 has 14 amino acids. Per germline, CDR1 SQVTM and CDR2 ANQGSEA. CDR3 loop: CSVGGRVMRDEQFF. The CDR3 bases are TGCAGCGTTGGAGGCAGGGTGATGCGTGATGAGCAGTTCTTC.

The chain links TRBV25-1 to TRBJ2-3; TRBD1 might be the D (6 bases). Germline assignment: CDR1 MGHDK and CDR2 SYGVNS. The CDR3 loop spans 15 amino acids. The V end was cut by 3 bases, the J end by 4 bases, with 14 bases between. CDR3 DNA: TGTGCCAGCAGTGACGGCAGGGGAGAGGCAGATACGCAGTATTTT. Protein sequence: CASSDGRGEADTQYF.

The rearrangement joins TRBV4-1 to TRBJ2-2, with D unresolved. Germline values: CDR1 MGHRA, CDR2 YSYEKL. Deletions cut 5 bases from V and 4 bases from J, with 20 bases between. The CDR3 has 17 residues. The chain's CDR3 is CASSYRSGSGGTGELFF. In DNA, the CDR3 is TGCGCCAGCAGCTATCGGTCGGGCTCCGGTGGCACCGGGGAGCTGTTTTTT.

The V gene is TRBV6-6, the J gene TRBJ2-5; D tentatively reads TRBD1 or TRBD2 (5 bases each). Trimming pared 0 bases from V and 3 bases from J, leaving 8 bases between. This CDR3 has 14 residues. In germline, CDR1 is MNHNY, CDR2 SVGAGI (reference sequence). The CDR3 DNA reads as TGTGCCAGCAGTTACTCGTTGGGGGAAGAGACCCAGTACTTC. Its translation is CASSYSLGEETQYF.

The genes are TRBV29-1 and TRBJ2-2; possibly TRBD2 for D (5 bases). V lost 4 bases to trimming and J lost 1 base, with 16 bases between them. The CDR3 covers 16 residues. The germline gives CDR1 SQVTM, CDR2 ANQGSEA. The CDR3, as DNA: TGCAGCGTTGTTTCTCCGGGGAGTGGGAACACCGGGGAGCTGTTTTTT. Amino acid sequence: CSVVSPGSGNTGELFF.

In this sample, this clone turned up a few times. V and J are TRBV4-1 and TRBJ1-1, with D tentatively TRBD1 (6 bases). The germline gives CDR1 MGHRA, CDR2 YSYEKL. Trimming took off 6 bases at V and 0 bases at J, with 11 bases between the two ends. The CDR3 consists of 14 residues. CDR3 in DNA: TGCGCCAGCAGGCGTACAGGGTTGAACACTGAAGCTTTCTTT. Its translation is CASRRTGLNTEAFF.